Listed here is a single TCR beta chain. A junction end diverges from the germline sequence, so it may reflect a read error. Study processing details: Estimation of nucleated cell counts relied on the amplification of reference gene primers. Using immunoSEQ multiplex PCR, the repertoire was profiled, and TCRdb retains in-frame clones only, with some absent. For V, J and clone size, that table is used; D and trimming come from the DNA. The sample lists about 110,000 clones; roughly 85% were seen once. The sample is drawn from a study of blood T cell repertoires in COVID-19. Study information: The United States, Italy and Spain were the sources of the acute and convalescent COVID-19 samples. Nucleic acid was either cDNA or gDNA, and it came from T cells, B-cell-depleted T cells, or PBMCs.

This CDR3 has 14 residues. Germline V gene data show CDR1 as PRHDT and CDR2 as FYEKMQ (reference sequence). This receptor was obtained from a human donor in a cohort sampled during active COVID-19. This rearrangement joins TRBV13 to TRBJ1-1; TRBD1 might be the D (6 bases). The specimen was peripheral blood. CDR3 DNA: TGTGCCAACAGCCAGGGGCTCATGAACACTGAAGCTTTCTTT. This codes for CANSQGLMNTEAFF.